The rows below give T cell receptor beta chains drawn from one sample of a study of OX40 agonist ivuxolimab in advanced cancers. The protocol was immunoSEQ multiplex PCR, while the TCRdb copy is restricted to in-frame clones and leaves out a portion. The table has more than 9,000 clones, approximately 80% seen once. Sequenced material: CD4+ or CD8+ T cells sorted from blood, taken in a trial of the OX40 agonist ivuxolimab. The receptors shown here come from an adult with an advanced solid tumor such as melanoma, head and neck, liver or kidney cancer. Each CDR3 is given with its conserved first and last residue. A D gene is named only where the DNA matches it firmly. Some rows mark clone size as missing; the rest say once, few, many or name a class of expanded clone.

size,J,V,D,CDR3,DNA
once,TRBJ1-2,TRBV6-6,NA,CASTTPQEDYGYTF,TGTGCCAGCACCACGCCCCAGGAGGACTATGGCTACACCTTC
once,TRBJ1-5,TRBV27,NA,CASRTGGVGQPQHF,TGTGCCAGCAGGACAGGAGGGGTCGGTCAGCCCCAGCATTTT
NA,TRBJ1-1,TRBV5-4,TRBD1,CASSLGQGWTEAFF,TGTGCCAGCAGCTTGGGACAGGGTTGGACTGAAGCTTTCTTT
NA,TRBJ2-7,TRBV5-5,NA,CASSFQVTGEQYF,TGTGCCAGCAGCTTTCAAGTGACGGGGGAGCAGTACTTC
NA,TRBJ2-7,TRBV7-9,NA,CASSLAHGLEQYF,TGTGCCAGCAGCCTGGCCCATGGGCTCGAGCAGTACTTC
few,TRBJ1-5,TRBV19,NA,CASSIGGGGQPQHF,TGTGCCAGTAGTATAGGAGGAGGGGGGCAGCCCCAGCATTTT
NA,TRBJ2-1,TRBV4-1,TRBD2,CASSQVRADGSGSTSYNEQFF,TGCGCCAGCAGCCAAGTCCGGGCGGATGGTAGCGGGAGCACCTCCTACAATGAGCAGTTCTTC
medium-sized,TRBJ2-7,TRBV4-2,NA,CASSQEDQGSPYEQYF,TGTGCCAGCAGCCAAGAGGACCAGGGGAGTCCCTACGAGCAGTACTTC
once,TRBJ1-5,TRBV5-5,NA,CASSLVGGDSNQPQHF,TGTGCCAGCAGCTTGGTGGGGGGCGATAGCAATCAGCCCCAGCATTTT
NA,TRBJ2-2,TRBV4-1,NA,CASSQLGGLTGELFF,TGCGCCAGCAGCCAGTTGGGGGGGCTCACCGGGGAGCTGTTTTTT
NA,TRBJ1-5,TRBV6-5,NA,CASSYSQVPNQPQHF,TGTGCCAGCAGTTATTCACAAGTACCCAATCAGCCCCAGCATTTT
NA,TRBJ2-1,TRBV11-2,TRBD2,CASSPGLAGGREQFF,TGTGCCAGCAGCCCAGGACTAGCGGGGGGGCGAGAGCAGTTCTTC
NA,TRBJ2-7,TRBV5-1,TRBD1,CASSLDRGAPSYEQYF,TGTGCCAGCAGCTTGGACAGGGGCGCCCCCTCCTACGAGCAGTACTTC
NA,TRBJ2-4,TRBV7-8,NA,CASSSYAGSGAKNIQYF,TGTGCCAGCAGCTCCTACGCCGGGTCGGGGGCCAAAAACATTCAGTACTTC
NA,TRBJ2-7,TRBV7-9,NA,CASEFSSEKTGPYEQYF,TGTGCCAGCGAGTTCTCCTCTGAAAAGACAGGCCCCTACGAGCAGTACTTC
medium-sized,TRBJ2-1,TRBV7-3,TRBD2,CASSLTLAGAYNEQFF,TGTGCCAGCAGCTTAACTCTAGCGGGGGCCTACAATGAGCAGTTCTTC
NA,TRBJ2-7,TRBV5-6,TRBD1,CASSLRMDRAYEQYF,TGTGCCAGCAGCTTGCGGATGGACAGGGCCTACGAGCAGTACTTC
NA,TRBJ2-7,TRBV5-4,TRBD2,CASSLAGGGVHEQYF,TGTGCCAGCAGCTTGGCGGGCGGGGGGGTCCACGAGCAGTACTTC
NA,TRBJ2-7,TRBV9,NA,CASSASGAGEQYF,TGTGCCAGCAGCGCCTCAGGGGCGGGCGAGCAGTACTTC
NA,TRBJ2-6,TRBV19,TRBD2,CASSIAGVAGGPGANVLTF,TGTGCCAGTAGTATAGCAGGGGTAGCGGGAGGGCCTGGGGCCAACGTCCTGACTTTC
NA,TRBJ1-1,TRBV19,NA,CASSLQLNTEAFF,TGTGCCAGTAGTCTGCAGTTGAACACTGAAGCTTTCTTT
NA,TRBJ2-1,TRBV7-9,TRBD2,CASSSLTSGGYNEQFF,TGTGCCAGCAGCTCTCTTACTAGCGGGGGCTACAATGAGCAGTTCTTC
NA,TRBJ2-6,TRBV15,NA,CATSRVETVGSGANVLTF,TGTGCCACCAGCAGAGTAGAAACCGTTGGCTCTGGGGCCAACGTCCTGACTTTC
NA,TRBJ2-7,TRBV9,TRBD1,CASSVGTGAYEQYF,TGTGCCAGCAGCGTAGGGACAGGCGCCTACGAGCAGTACTTC
once,TRBJ2-2,TRBV2,NA,CASSGLGAGELFF,TGTGCCAGCAGTGGACTGGGGGCCGGGGAGCTGTTTTTT
NA,TRBJ1-1,TRBV7-9,NA,CASSRGGPDLGTEAFF,TGTGCCAGCAGCCGCGGGGGACCTGACTTGGGCACTGAAGCTTTCTTT
NA,TRBJ2-1,TRBV5-1,TRBD1,CASSLIWTGVDNEQFF,TGCGCCAGCAGCTTGATCTGGACAGGGGTTGACAATGAGCAGTTCTTC
NA,TRBJ1-1,TRBV27,NA,CASRRLQGVDTEAFF,TGTGCCAGCAGACGCCTTCAGGGCGTAGACACTGAAGCTTTCTTT
medium-sized,TRBJ2-7,TRBV27,NA,CASSLVDGEQYF,TGTGCCAGCAGTTTAGTAGATGGGGAGCAGTACTTC
NA,TRBJ2-3,TRBV4-1,TRBD2,CASSQDPTSRKNTQYF,TGCGCCAGCAGCCAAGATCCGACTAGCCGTAAAAATACGCAGTATTTT
medium-sized,TRBJ2-7,TRBV7-9,NA,CASSSGFQEQYF,TGTGCCAGCAGCTCAGGGTTCCAGGAGCAGTACTTC
NA,TRBJ2-7,TRBV14,NA,CASSYTGINEQYF,TGTGCCAGCAGTTATACAGGGATCAACGAGCAGTACTTC
few,TRBJ2-7,TRBV6-5,NA,CASSTGFSYEQYF,TGTGCCAGCAGTACGGGATTCTCCTACGAGCAGTACTTC
NA,TRBJ1-4,TRBV5-6,NA,CASSLEGDNEKLFF,TGTGCCAGCAGCTTGGAAGGGGATAATGAAAAACTGTTTTTT
NA,TRBJ2-7,TRBV5-4,TRBD2,CASSLREMAGGLDEQYF,TGTGCCAGCAGCTTGCGCGAGATGGCGGGGGGGCTCGACGAGCAGTACTTC
large,TRBJ1-4,TRBV4-2,NA,CASSPLGEKLFF,TGTGCCAGCAGCCCCCTGGGTGAAAAACTGTTTTTT
NA,TRBJ1-3,TRBV7-2,NA,CASSRWFDGNTGNTIYF,TGTGCCAGCAGCCGGTGGTTCGACGGAAATACTGGAAACACCATATATTTT
NA,TRBJ2-2,TRBV9,TRBD2,CASSVRTSGANTGELFF,TGTGCCAGCAGCGTAAGAACTAGCGGGGCGAACACCGGGGAGCTGTTTTTT
NA,TRBJ2-7,TRBV6-1,TRBD1,CASRRDRDSYEQYF,TGTGCCAGCAGAAGAGACAGGGACTCCTACGAGCAGTACTTC
NA,TRBJ2-3,TRBV5-1,TRBD1,CASSSTTGGSTDTQYF,TGCGCCAGCAGCTCGACGACAGGGGGAAGCACAGATACGCAGTATTTT
NA,TRBJ1-2,TRBV29-1,NA,CSVGSGQGFVNYGYTF,TGCAGCGTTGGGTCCGGGCAGGGCTTTGTCAACTATGGCTACACCTTC
few,TRBJ1-1,TRBV29-1,NA,CSVGTGTNTEAFF,TGCAGCGTTGGAACAGGGACCAACACTGAAGCTTTCTTT
NA,TRBJ1-1,TRBV5-6,TRBD1,CASSTDRVYLEQAFF,TGTGCCAGCAGCACGGACAGGGTCTATTTAGAACAAGCTTTCTTT
NA,TRBJ2-7,TRBV10-3,NA,CAIREEPGSEQYF,TGTGCCATCAGGGAGGAGCCAGGGAGCGAGCAGTACTTC
NA,TRBJ1-2,TRBV6-5,NA,CASRQQGGSNYGYTF,TGTGCCAGCAGGCAACAGGGAGGGTCGAACTATGGCTACACCTTC
NA,TRBJ2-6,TRBV7-9,TRBD1,CASSPGQGSSGANVLTF,TGTGCCAGCAGCCCGGGACAGGGAAGCTCTGGGGCCAACGTCCTGACTTTC
NA,TRBJ2-7,TRBV27,NA,CASRGGHLDYEQYF,TGTGCCAGCAGGGGGGGACACCTAGACTACGAGCAGTACTTC
NA,TRBJ2-7,TRBV9,NA,CASSVEGASYEQYF,TGTGCCAGCAGCGTAGAGGGAGCTTCCTACGAGCAGTACTTC
NA,TRBJ2-5,TRBV15,NA,CATSPGVGHGETQYF,TGTGCCACCAGCCCAGGCGTAGGGCACGGGGAGACCCAGTACTTC